These 20 T cell receptor beta chains originate from one sample sequenced in a study of shared clonotypes between healthy human individuals. The data were produced by immunoSEQ multiplex PCR, yet TCRdb's version contains in-frame clones alone and is incomplete. Among millions of clones, approximately 95% were seen once, and the ten largest hold 0.13%. The sample comprised naive CD4+ T cells sorted from blood. Described subset: CD45RA+ positively selected. The receptors were gathered from a man aged 18 to 30 in good health.

V is TRBV6-5 and J is TRBJ2-7, with D possibly matching TRBD1 (6 bases). Germline CDR1 and CDR2: MNHEY and SVGAGI. The CDR3 has 12 residues. Trimming cost V 5 bases and J 7 bases, with 12 bases left between them. CDR3 nucleotide sequence: TGTGCCAGCAGTACCCCAGGGGAAGAGCAGTACTTC. This gives the protein CASSTPGEEQYF.

The chain couples TRBV7-9 to TRBJ1-2; 12 bases are a match to TRBD1. The length of the CDR3 is 18 residues. The germline CDR1 and CDR2 sequences are SEHNR and FQNEAQ (reference sequence). V lost 6 bases to trimming and J lost 4 bases; unmatched junction nucleotides: 15. The CDR3 DNA sequence: TGTGCCAGCAGAGACGATCCCGGGACAGGGGGCAATGGCTATGGCTACACCTTC. Its protein product is CASRDDPGTGGNGYGYTF.

This chain connects TRBV5-1 to TRBJ2-7; 9 bases line up with TRBD2. This CDR3 comprises 16 residues. The trim removed 4 bases at V and 3 bases at J, leaving 11 bases unmatched. Germline V gene lookup returns CDR1 SGHRS and CDR2 YFSETQ. DNA of the CDR3: TGCGCCAGCAGCCCGGGAGCGGGGGGCAGCAGCTACGAGCAGTACTTC. The encoded protein is CASSPGAGGSSYEQYF.

This sequence joins TRBV29-1 and TRBJ2-5; 9 bases line up with TRBD1. The CDR3 consists of 17 residues. Per germline, CDR1 SQVTM and CDR2 ANQGSEA. The trim removed 2 bases at V and 4 bases at J, leaving 14 bases unmatched. The CDR3 DNA follows: TGCAGCGTTGAATCCCTGGTGGGACAGGGTACTGGAGAGACCCAGTACTTC. Protein sequence: CSVESLVGQGTGETQYF.

The genes are TRBV27 and TRBJ2-7; TRBD1 matches 10 bases. Trimming cost V 7 bases and J 4 bases; bases outside gene matches: 7. This CDR3 comprises 14 residues. CDR1 is MNHEY and CDR2 is SMNVEV in the germline V gene (reference sequence). CDR3 sequence: CASTNRGQGYEQYF. The CDR3 region has the DNA TGTGCCAGCACCAATCGGGGACAGGGGTACGAGCAGTACTTC.

The rearrangement links TRBV4-1 to TRBJ2-7; D is perhaps TRBD2 (6 bases). CDR3 length: 14 residues. Germline CDR1 and CDR2: MGHRA and YSYEKL. V lost 1 base, J lost 5 bases, and 12 bases lay in between. Here the CDR3 DNA reads TGCGCCAGCAGCCAAGTGCGGGGAGCCGACGAGCAGTACTTC. Amino acid sequence: CASSQVRGADEQYF.

The chain uses TRBV7-8 and TRBJ2-7; 9 nucleotides align to TRBD1. V lost 7 bases and J lost 1; bases outside the gene matches: 8. The CDR3 consists of 15 residues. Germline CDR1 SGHVS, CDR2 FQNEAQ. The CDR3 reads CASNRPGTGSYEQYF. The DNA for the CDR3 is TGTGCCAGCAACCGGCCCGGGACAGGGTCCTACGAGCAGTACTTC.

The chain combines TRBV11-2 with TRBJ2-7, with 10 nucleotides matching TRBD2. The V segment lost 6 bases and the J segment 5 bases; nucleotides outside the gene matches: 7. Germline V gene sequence: CDR1 SGHAT, CDR2 FQNNGV. The CDR3 contains 14 residues. CDR3 in amino acids: CASRSLAGVNEQYF. As DNA, the CDR3 is TGTGCCAGCAGGTCCCTAGCGGGAGTTAACGAGCAGTACTTC.

A remark on this clone: The junction does not match germline at one end; this may be a read error. The chain uses TRBV10-3 and TRBJ1-2; no clear D. The CDR3 sequence is 15 residues long. Germline-derived CDR1 and CDR2 are ENHRY and SYGVKD. The CDR3 spells CAISESGSGEDGYTF. CDR3 DNA sequence: TGTGCCATCAGCGAGTCGGGTAGCGGCGAAGATGGCTACACCTTC.

V is TRBV4-1 and J is TRBJ1-1, with D perhaps TRBD1 (6 bases). Germline V gene sequence: CDR1 MGHRA, CDR2 YSYEKL. The CDR3 consists of 15 residues. Trimming took off 3 bases at V and 0 bases at J, with 11 bases between the two ends. The chain's CDR3 is CASSQNDRLNTEAFF. CDR3 nucleotide sequence: TGCGCCAGCAGCCAGAATGACAGGTTGAACACTGAAGCTTTCTTT.

A word on this clone: Other DNA sequences in the sample encode the same CDR3. The rearrangement uses TRBV2 and TRBJ2-1; D ambiguous. The CDR3 covers 14 residues. Between the trimmed V and J ends, which lost 1 base and 0 bases, there was a span of 4 bases. Germline V lookup: CDR1 SNHLY, CDR2 FYNNEI. CDR3 bases: TGTGCCAGCAGTGAAGGGATCTCCTACAATGAGCAGTTCTTC. Encoded protein: CASSEGISYNEQFF.

The rearrangement uses TRBV15 and TRBJ2-1; D perhaps matches TRBD2 (6 bases). Trimming removed 6 bases from V and 0 bases from J, with 12 bases in between. CDR1 is LNHNV and CDR2 is YYDKDF in the germline V gene (reference sequence). CDR3 length: 15 residues. Here the CDR3 DNA reads TGTGCCACCAGGACGGGGGATAGCTCCTACAATGAGCAGTTCTTC. It translates to CATRTGDSSYNEQFF.

This clone was counted once. The chain uses TRBV7-8 and TRBJ2-5, with 9 positions matching TRBD2. J was trimmed by 6 bases and V by 1 base; bases with no gene match: 12. The germline V gene has CDR1 SGHVS and CDR2 FQNEAQ. This CDR3 is built from 17 residues. The CDR3 here is CASSLVRHGGGAKTQYF. As DNA, the CDR3 is TGTGCCAGCAGCTTAGTACGCCACGGCGGGGGGGCCAAGACCCAGTACTTC.

V gene TRBV6-5 combines with J gene TRBJ1-2; 7 bases agree with TRBD1. CDR3 length: 14 amino acids. J lost 4 bases, V lost 5 bases, and 7 bases had no gene match. Germline lookup yields CDR1 MNHEY and CDR2 SVGAGI. The CDR3 DNA is TGTGCCAGCAGTAAAGCGACAGGGATCTATGGCTACACCTTC. Amino acids: CASSKATGIYGYTF.

The gene calls are TRBV12-5 and TRBJ1-4; D gene unclear. Germline V gives CDR1 LGHNT, CDR2 FRNRAP. V lost 6 bases and J 0 bases, leaving 11 bases between the germline ends. This CDR3 contains 15 residues. The CDR3 nucleotides are TGTGCTAGTGGCCGTACAATTACAACTAATGAAAAACTGTTTTTT. Translation gives CASGRTITTNEKLFF.

The chain has TRBV7-9 and TRBJ2-5, with D possibly being TRBD2 (5 bases). CDR1 and CDR2 from the germline V gene are SEHNR and FQNEAQ (reference sequence). CDR3 length: 12 amino acids. Trimming shortened V by 6 bases and J by 5 bases, and 10 bases separated the two germline ends. The CDR3, as DNA: TGTGCCAGCAGTCCGGGGTTGGAGACCCAGTACTTC. Translating gives CASSPGLETQYF.

V is TRBV4-1 and J is TRBJ2-7; unclear D gene. Trimming removed 4 bases from V and 0 bases from J, with 13 bases in between. This CDR3 contains 15 residues. Germline values: CDR1 MGHRA, CDR2 YSYEKL. CDR3 sequence (DNA): TGCGCCAGCAGCCCGCGGAGAATGGGCTCCTACGAGCAGTACTTC. Translating gives CASSPRRMGSYEQYF.

J is TRBJ1-1 and V is TRBV5-1; the D gene is possibly TRBD1 (6 bases). Germline V gene data show CDR1 as SGHRS and CDR2 as YFSETQ. Trimming removed 3 bases from V and 2 bases from J, with 17 bases in between. The CDR3 totals 16 residues. CDR3 loop: CASSSRDNSANTEAFF. In DNA form, the CDR3 reads TGCGCCAGCAGCTCCCGGGACAACTCGGCCAACACTGAAGCTTTCTTT.

This chain uses TRBV4-3 with TRBJ2-7, with 7 bases identical to TRBD1. The germline CDR1 and CDR2 sequences are LGHNA and YSLEER. J was trimmed by 7 bases and V by 2 bases; bases with no gene match: 8. CDR3 length: 14 residues. This chain's CDR3 is CASSQTTGVGEQYF. The CDR3 nucleotides read TGCGCCAGCAGCCAAACCACAGGGGTGGGAGAGCAGTACTTC.

The CDR3 DNA sequence: TGTGCCATCACCCCCCCGGAGAGGAGCAATCAGCCCCAGCATTTT. Its protein product is CAITPPERSNQPQHF. The rearrangement joins TRBV10-3 to TRBJ1-5; D is unresolved. CDR1 is ENHRY, CDR2 SYGVKD, per germline. V lost 7 bases and J lost 1, with 14 bases in between. This CDR3 has 15 amino acids.